These 28 T cell receptor beta chains came from one sample sequenced in a study of blood T cell repertoires in COVID-19. Assay: immunoSEQ multiplex PCR; the TCRdb copy retains only in-frame clones and omits some. The sample has about 230,000 clones; over 80% are singletons. The sequenced sample was peripheral blood. These receptors came from a man in his forties or fifties with acute or convalescent COVID-19.

For the CDR3, the DNA is TGTGCCAGCAGCCAACAGAACAACAATGAGCAGTTCTTC. Translating it yields CASSQQNNNEQFF. J is TRBJ2-1 and V is TRBV7-3; D is undetermined. CDR3 size: 13 residues. Looked up from germline, CDR1 is SGHTA and CDR2 is FQGTGA. Between the trimmed V and J ends, which lost 5 bases and 5 bases, there was a span of 10 bases. Full variable domain (rest looked up from reference TRBV7-3 and TRBJ2-1): GAGVSQTPSNKVTEKGKYVELRCDPISGHTALYWYRQSLGQGPEFLIYFQGTGAADDSGLPNDRFFAVRPEGSVSTLKIQRTERGDSAVYLCASSQQNNNEQFFGPGTRLTVL.

This clone was detected once. This chain connects TRBV7-9 to TRBJ2-7; perhaps TRBD2 as D (6 bases). The germline V gene has CDR1 SEHNR and CDR2 FQNEAQ (reference sequence). Trimming cost V 8 bases and J 0 bases, with 14 bases left between them. CDR3 size: 14 residues. The CDR3 is CASRLGEASYEQYF. The CDR3 bases are TGTGCCAGCCGCCTGGGGGAGGCCTCCTACGAGCAGTACTTC.

In DNA, the CDR3 is TGTGCCAGCACCCATAGGCAGGACTACTATGGCTACACCTTC. Translation gives CASTHRQDYYGYTF. The rearrangement links TRBV16 to TRBJ1-2; the D is unclear. CDR3 length: 14 residues. V dropped 7 bases and J dropped 3 bases, with 15 bases sitting between them. Per germline, CDR1 KGHSY and CDR2 FQNENV.

The chain couples TRBV7-6 to TRBJ2-3; 8 bases map to TRBD1. The J segment lost 2 bases and the V segment lost 5 bases, leaving 9 bases of the junction unmatched. CDR1 is SGHVS, CDR2 FNYEAQ, per germline. This CDR3 has 16 residues. The CDR3 DNA reads as TGTGCCAGCAGCCTAGACGCGGACAGGGACACAGATACGCAGTATTTT. This codes for CASSLDADRDTDTQYF.

The CDR3 protein is CASSLGRVTEAFF. The CDR3 DNA reads TGTGCCAGCAGCTTAGGCAGGGTCACTGAAGCTTTCTTT. The J gene is TRBJ1-1, the V gene TRBV11-2; tentatively, D is TRBD1 (5 bases). CDR1 is SGHAT and CDR2 is FQNNGV in the germline V gene. V was trimmed by 1 base and J by 4 bases, leaving 7 bases between them. There are 13 residues in the CDR3.

V is TRBV7-2 and J is TRBJ1-5; D may be TRBD1 (6 bases). The germline V gene has CDR1 SGHTA and CDR2 FQGNSA. The CDR3 extends over 14 amino acids. Trimming removed 5 bases from V and 2 bases from J, with 10 bases in between. The CDR3 sequence: CASSVKGGNQPQHF. Here the CDR3 DNA reads TGTGCCAGCAGCGTTAAGGGGGGCAATCAGCCCCAGCATTTT.

The CDR3, as DNA: TGTGCCTGGAGTGACGAGGGAAAAGCTTTCTTT. Encoded protein: CAWSDEGKAFF. J is TRBJ1-1 and V is TRBV30; no firm D call. V was clipped by 1 base and J by 9 bases, with 9 bases between them. Per the germline V gene, CDR1 is GTSNPN and CDR2 is SVGIG (reference sequence). The CDR3 runs to 11 residues.

The V and J genes are TRBV18 and TRBJ1-4; D might be TRBD1 (6 bases). Germline V lookup: CDR1 KGHSH, CDR2 LQKENI. The CDR3 runs 17 residues. The V end lost 2 bases, the J end lost 3 bases, and 16 bases lay between the germline ends. CDR3 sequence: CASSPERGAHSNEKLFF. CDR3 coding DNA: TGTGCCAGCTCACCAGAACGGGGGGCGCATTCTAATGAAAAACTGTTTTTT.

The chain employs TRBV3-1 (or the pseudogene TRBV3-2) and TRBJ1-4; no clear D gene. The V and J ends lost 0 bases and 3 bases respectively, with 2 bases between them. The germline V gene encodes CDR1 LGHDT and CDR2 YNNKEL (reference sequence). The CDR3 length is 13 residues. The CDR3: CASSQDANEKLFF. DNA for the CDR3: TGTGCCAGCAGCCAAGACGCTAATGAAAAACTGTTTTTT.

V gene TRBV15 combines with J gene TRBJ1-5, with unresolved D. The V gene lost 5 bases and the J gene lost 6 bases, with 11 bases spanning the gap. The CDR3 runs to 13 residues. The germline gives CDR1 LNHNV, CDR2 YYDKDF (reference sequence). In DNA form, the CDR3 reads TGTGCCACCAGCTTGGCGGGTATTCAGCCCCAGCATTTT. This encodes CATSLAGIQPQHF.

The V and J genes are TRBV4-2 and TRBJ1-2; the D gene is possibly TRBD1 (6 bases). Germline-derived CDR1 and CDR2 are LGHNA and YNFKEQ. This CDR3 is built from 14 residues. V lost 1 base and J 4 bases, leaving 10 bases between the germline ends. CDR3: CASSQVQGLYGYTF. DNA for the CDR3: TGTGCCAGCAGCCAAGTACAGGGCCTCTATGGCTACACCTTC.

This clone has only a few counts. The chain carries TRBV5-8 and TRBJ1-5; D call uncertain. CDR1 is SGHTS and CDR2 is YDEGEE in the germline V gene. The CDR3 has 13 residues. Trimming pared 2 bases from V and 7 bases from J, leaving 10 bases between. The CDR3 DNA sequence: TGTGCCAGCAGCTTACGGGGTCCCCAGCCCCAGCATTTT. This gives the protein CASSLRGPQPQHF.

Worth noting for this clone: Within the sample, other DNA sequences also encode this same CDR3. The rearrangement uses TRBV29-1 and TRBJ1-2, with 7 bases fitting TRBD1. The junction had 3 bases not matched to a gene; V was cut back by 4 bases and J by 4 bases. The CDR3 loop spans 12 amino acids. The germline V gene has CDR1 SQVTM and CDR2 ANQGSEA. CDR3 sequence: CSVGDRLYGYTF. The CDR3 DNA reads as TGCAGCGTTGGGGACAGACTCTATGGCTACACCTTC. The full variable domain, with the rest looked up from reference TRBV29-1 and TRBJ1-2, is SAVISQKPSRDICQRGTSLTIQCQVDSQVTMMFWYRQQPGQSLTLIATANQGSEATYESGFVIDKFPISRPNLTFSTLTVSNMSPEDSSIYLCSVGDRLYGYTFGSGTRLTVV.

This clone was picked up a small number of times. The V and J genes are TRBV2 and TRBJ1-1, with D uncertain. The V end lost 6 bases, the J end lost 8 bases, and 13 bases lay between the germline ends. The germline CDR1 and CDR2 sequences are SNHLY and FYNNEI. The CDR3 extends over 12 amino acids. For the CDR3, the DNA is TGTGCCAGCAGGGCTCCTGGTTGGGAAGCTTTCTTT. Translation: CASRAPGWEAFF.

This chain joins TRBV11-1 and TRBJ2-3; 7 bases agree with TRBD1. Unmatched junction bases numbered 8, after V lost 5 bases and J lost 0 bases. There are 16 residues in the CDR3. CDR1 is SGHAT, CDR2 FQDESV, per germline (reference sequence). As DNA, the CDR3 is TGTGCCAGCAGCAGTACGGGACAGACTAGCACAGATACGCAGTATTTT. Protein product: CASSSTGQTSTDTQYF.

In DNA form, the CDR3 reads TGCGCCAGCAGCTTGGTGGCAGGGGAAGTCACTGAAGCTTTCTTT. It yields the protein CASSLVAGEVTEAFF. This sequence joins TRBV5-1 and TRBJ1-1; possible D gene TRBD1, 6 bases. This CDR3 region has 15 residues. V lost 0 bases and J 4 bases, leaving 13 bases between the germline ends. Germline CDR1 and CDR2: SGHRS and YFSETQ.

This rearrangement joins TRBV2 to TRBJ1-2; D not resolved. Trimming shortened V by 1 base and J by 7 bases, and 4 bases separated the two germline ends. The CDR3 is 11 residues long. The germline CDR1 and CDR2 sequences are SNHLY and FYNNEI. CDR3 nucleotides: TGTGCCAGCAGTGAAGGGGCTGGCTACACCTTC. Translated, it gives CASSEGAGYTF.

This clone is a singleton in its sample. The chain links TRBV11-2 to TRBJ1-1; TRBD1 might be the D (6 bases). V was clipped by 6 bases and J by 0 bases, with 14 bases between them. The CDR3 spans 15 residues. CDR1 is SGHAT, CDR2 FQNNGV, per germline. CDR3 residues: CASRKQGYMNTEAFF. The CDR3 nucleotides read TGTGCCAGCAGAAAACAGGGTTACATGAACACTGAAGCTTTCTTT.

The table lists this clone with a count of one. This rearrangement joins TRBV2 to TRBJ1-6; 8 bases agree with TRBD1. The J segment lost 2 bases and the V segment lost 10 bases, leaving 7 bases of the junction unmatched. In germline, CDR1 is SNHLY, CDR2 FYNNEI. This CDR3 spans 15 amino acids. The CDR3 spells CATRTGRTYNSPLHF. DNA for the CDR3: TGTGCCACTCGGACAGGGCGGACCTATAATTCACCCCTCCACTTT.

CDR3 in DNA: TGCAGTGCTAGTTCTTCTAGAGCTGGCACAGATACGCAGTATTTT. Translating it yields CSASSSRAGTDTQYF. The rearrangement links TRBV20-1 to TRBJ2-3; unclear D gene. The CDR3 covers 15 residues. V lost 3 bases and J lost 1, with 14 bases in between. From germline, CDR1 is DFQATT and CDR2 SNEGSKA (reference sequence).

This clone was recorded once. The chain links TRBV18 to TRBJ1-2; 7 bases agree with TRBD1. Germline trimming cut 5 bases from V and 3 bases from J; bases unmatched to any gene: 3. Germline lookup yields CDR1 KGHSH and CDR2 LQKENI. This CDR3 is built from 13 residues. The CDR3 reads CASSTGADYGYTF. For the CDR3, the DNA is TGTGCCAGCTCAACAGGGGCCGACTATGGCTACACCTTC.

The chain is built from TRBV6-6 and TRBJ1-1, with a weak D call TRBD1 (6 bases). Germline V CDR1 and CDR2: MNHNY, SVGAGI (reference sequence). This CDR3 has 12 residues. Trimming took off 8 bases at V and 2 bases at J, with 9 bases between the two ends. This chain's CDR3 is CASEGENTEAFF. In nucleotides, the CDR3 is TGTGCCAGCGAGGGGGAAAACACTGAAGCTTTCTTT.

The genes are TRBV29-1 and TRBJ1-1; TRBD1 aligns across 10 bases. V was clipped by 5 bases and J by 1 base; unmatched bases: 4. The V gene's germline CDR1 is SQVTM and CDR2 ANQGSEA. The length of the CDR3 is 14 residues. As DNA, the CDR3 is TGCAGCGTTCGGGACAGGGGCCGGAACACTGAAGCTTTCTTT. Translated, it gives CSVRDRGRNTEAFF.

This clone has only one observation. This CDR3 is CAWSGQSSGRRETQYF. DNA for the CDR3: TGTGCCTGGAGTGGCCAATCTAGCGGGAGGAGGGAGACCCAGTACTTC. The chain combines TRBV30 with TRBJ2-5; the match to TRBD2 covers 11 bases. Germline loops: CDR1 GTSNPN, CDR2 SVGIG (reference sequence). The CDR3 loop spans 16 amino acids. After removal of 1 base from V and 5 bases from J, the junction contained 9 bases not matched to a gene.

The rearrangement joins TRBV7-2 to TRBJ2-7, with 9 bases matching TRBD2. Per germline, CDR1 SGHTA and CDR2 FQGNSA. V lost 2 bases and J lost 0; bases outside the gene matches: 8. This CDR3 region has 17 residues. CDR3 sequence reads: CASSLRASGASSYEQYF. The DNA of the CDR3 is TGTGCCAGCAGCTTAAGGGCTAGCGGGGCGAGCTCCTACGAGCAGTACTTC.

The chain employs TRBV11-2 and TRBJ2-2; D may be TRBD2 (5 bases). The CDR3 contains 16 residues. Germline V gene data show CDR1 as SGHAT and CDR2 as FQNNGV. Trimming shortened V by 4 bases and J by 4 bases, and 16 bases separated the two germline ends. The CDR3 DNA reads TGTGCCAGCAGCTATGTAGCAAACCGGGGCACCGGGGAGCTGTTTTTT. Its protein product is CASSYVANRGTGELFF.

A word on this clone: Other DNA sequences in the sample encode the same CDR3. This chain uses TRBV18 with TRBJ1-2; TRBD1 is a possible D gene (5 bases). This CDR3 is 13 amino acids long. V lost 6 bases and J 1 base, leaving 9 bases between the germline ends. CDR1 KGHSH and CDR2 LQKENI come from the germline V gene. CDR3 sequence reads: CASSPDSNYGYTF. DNA for the CDR3: TGTGCCAGCTCTCCTGACAGTAACTATGGCTACACCTTC.

This clone was detected once. This chain links TRBV30 with TRBJ1-5, with unresolved D. The CDR3 sequence is 14 residues long. V dropped 0 bases and J dropped 0 bases, with 6 bases sitting between them. Germline V gene lookup returns CDR1 GTSNPN and CDR2 SVGIG (reference sequence). The CDR3 loop reads CAWSVTASNQPQHF. The CDR3 DNA sequence: TGTGCCTGGAGTGTTACAGCTAGCAATCAGCCCCAGCATTTT. Full variable domain (rest looked up from reference TRBV30 and TRBJ1-5): SQTIHQWPATLVQPVGSPLSLECTVEGTSNPNLYWYRQAAGRGLQLLFYSVGIGQISSEVPQNLSASRPQDRQFILSSKKLLLSDSGFYLCAWSVTASNQPQHFGDGTRLSIL.